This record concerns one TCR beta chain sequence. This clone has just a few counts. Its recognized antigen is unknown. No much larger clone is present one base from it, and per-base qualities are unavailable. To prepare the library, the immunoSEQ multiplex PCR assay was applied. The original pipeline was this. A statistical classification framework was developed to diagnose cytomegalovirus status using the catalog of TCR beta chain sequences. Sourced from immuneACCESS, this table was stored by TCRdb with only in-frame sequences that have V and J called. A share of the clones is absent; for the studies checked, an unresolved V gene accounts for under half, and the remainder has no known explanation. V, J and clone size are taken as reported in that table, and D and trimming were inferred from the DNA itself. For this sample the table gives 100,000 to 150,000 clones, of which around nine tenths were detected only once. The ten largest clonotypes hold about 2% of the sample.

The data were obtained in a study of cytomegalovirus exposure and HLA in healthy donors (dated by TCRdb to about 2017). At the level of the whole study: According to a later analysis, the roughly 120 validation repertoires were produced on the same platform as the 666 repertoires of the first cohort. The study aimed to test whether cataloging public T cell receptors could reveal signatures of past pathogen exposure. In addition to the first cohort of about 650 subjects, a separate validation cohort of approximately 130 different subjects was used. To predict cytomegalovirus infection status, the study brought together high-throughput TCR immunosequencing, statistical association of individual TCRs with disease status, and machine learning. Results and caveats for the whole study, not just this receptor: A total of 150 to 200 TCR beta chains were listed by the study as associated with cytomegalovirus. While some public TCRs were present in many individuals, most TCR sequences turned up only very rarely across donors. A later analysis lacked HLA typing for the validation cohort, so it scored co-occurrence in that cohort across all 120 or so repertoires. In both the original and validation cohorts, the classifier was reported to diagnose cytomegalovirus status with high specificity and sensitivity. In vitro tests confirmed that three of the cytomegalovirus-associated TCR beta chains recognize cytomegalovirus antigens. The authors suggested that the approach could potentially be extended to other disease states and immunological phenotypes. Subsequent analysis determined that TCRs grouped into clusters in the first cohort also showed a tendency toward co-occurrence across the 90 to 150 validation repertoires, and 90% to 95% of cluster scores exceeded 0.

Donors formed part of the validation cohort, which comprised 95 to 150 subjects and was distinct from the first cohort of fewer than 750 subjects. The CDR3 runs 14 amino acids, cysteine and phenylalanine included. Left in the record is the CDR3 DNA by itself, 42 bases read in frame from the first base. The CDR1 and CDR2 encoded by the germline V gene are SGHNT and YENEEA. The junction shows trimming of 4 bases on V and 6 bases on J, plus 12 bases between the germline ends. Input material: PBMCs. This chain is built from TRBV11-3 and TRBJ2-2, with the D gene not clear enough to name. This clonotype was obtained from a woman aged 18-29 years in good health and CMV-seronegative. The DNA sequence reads TGTGCCAGCAGCTGGGCACAAACCGCCGGGGAGCTGTTTTTT. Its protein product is CASSWAQTAGELFF.